The 3 T cell receptor beta chains presented below share a single source sample, sequenced in a study of cytomegalovirus exposure and HLA in healthy donors. Generated by immunoSEQ multiplex PCR, the TCRdb table keeps only in-frame clones and is missing some. The sample has some 170,000 clones, 70% to 90% seen once; the top ten hold around 2.4%. The sequenced sample was PBMCs. Source of these receptors: a man younger than 45 in good health and CMV-seropositive.

This clone has only a few counts. The rearrangement uses TRBV30 and TRBJ1-5; D call uncertain. CDR3 length: 13 residues. Trimming left V 6 bases short and J 6 bases short, with 15 bases between. From germline, CDR1 is GTSNPN and CDR2 SVGIG (reference sequence). The CDR3 loop reads CACTGVGGQPQHF. CDR3 in DNA: TGTGCCTGCACTGGAGTGGGAGGTCAGCCCCAGCATTTT.

V usage is TRBV7-2 and J usage is TRBJ2-5; possible D gene TRBD2, 5 bases. Trimming cost V 5 bases and J 5 bases, with 18 bases left between them. CDR1 and CDR2 (germline): SGHTA, FQGNSA. CDR3 length: 15 residues. The CDR3 coding sequence is TGTGCCAGCAGCCCAGGATTCGGGGAGCCCGAGACCCAGTACTTC. Its protein is CASSPGFGEPETQYF. Full variable domain (rest looked up from reference TRBV7-2 and TRBJ2-5): GAGVSQSPSNKVTEKGKDVELRCDPISGHTALYWYRQSLGQGLEFLIYFQGNSAPDKSGLPSDRFSAERTGGSVSTLTIQRTQQEDSAVYLCASSPGFGEPETQYFGPGTRLLVL.

The V gene is TRBV15, the J gene TRBJ2-1; D is perhaps TRBD2 (6 bases). The germline V and J ends were trimmed by 2 bases and 5 bases, with 13 bases remaining between them. Germline CDR1 reads LNHNV; CDR2 reads YYDKDF (reference sequence). The CDR3 covers 15 residues. CDR3: CATSRPPGTHNEQFF. Here the CDR3 DNA reads TGTGCCACCAGCAGACCCCCCGGGACTCACAATGAGCAGTTCTTC.